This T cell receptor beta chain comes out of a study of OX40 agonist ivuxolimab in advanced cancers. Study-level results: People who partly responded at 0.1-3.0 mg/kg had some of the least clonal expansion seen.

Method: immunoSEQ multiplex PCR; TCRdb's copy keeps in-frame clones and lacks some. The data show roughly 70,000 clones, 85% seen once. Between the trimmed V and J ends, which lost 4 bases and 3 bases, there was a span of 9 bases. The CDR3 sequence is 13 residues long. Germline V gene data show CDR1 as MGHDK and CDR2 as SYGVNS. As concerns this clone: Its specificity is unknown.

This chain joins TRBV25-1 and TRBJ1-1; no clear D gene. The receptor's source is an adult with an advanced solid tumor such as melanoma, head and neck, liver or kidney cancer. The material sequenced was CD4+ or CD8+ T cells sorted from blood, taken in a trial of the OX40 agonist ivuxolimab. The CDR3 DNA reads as TGTGCCAGCAGTGGAAGGGAGCACACTGAAGCTTTCTTT. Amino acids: CASSGREHTEAFF.